The rows below give T cell receptor beta chains drawn from one sample of a study of spatial heterogeneity in lung cancer. TCRdb processed the 5' RACE reads anew with MiXCR; each CDR3 protein has one entry. Here the sample spans under 7,000 distinct CDR3 sequences, roughly 15% being singletons. The sequences come from lung tumor tissue, collected at surgery. The source is a male donor with early-stage non-small cell lung cancer. Both conserved end residues are part of each CDR3. Fields, in order: V gene, D gene, J gene, clone size, CDR3 protein, CDR3 DNA. The D gene is left open where the match is weak. The listing skips clone size in some rows; elsewhere it reads once, few, many or a size class.

>TRBV5-1|NA|TRBJ2-3|medium-sized
CASSLEQVTDTQYF
TGCGCCAGCAGCTTAGAACAGGTCACAGATACGCAGTATTTT
>TRBV27|TRBD2|TRBJ2-1|NA
CASSFQNLAGGPHEQFF
TGTGCCAGCAGTTTCCAAAACCTAGCGGGAGGGCCCCACGAACAGTTCTTC
>TRBV7-8|NA|TRBJ2-3|medium-sized
CASSLDVSNVDTQYF
TGTGCCAGCAGCTTAGATGTCTCAAACGTGGATACGCAGTATTTT
>TRBV5-6|NA|TRBJ1-6|NA
CASSSPGQENSPLHF
TGTGCCAGCAGCTCGCCGGGACAAGAGAATTCACCCCTCCACTTT
>TRBV10-3|NA|TRBJ1-2|medium-sized
CAISPGPTNYGYTF
TGTGCCATCAGCCCGGGACCTACTAACTATGGCTACACCTTC
>TRBV7-2|NA|TRBJ1-4|many
CASSLSGYGTNEKLFF
TGTGCCAGCAGCTTATCAGGATACGGTACTAATGAAAAACTGTTTTTT
>TRBV7-8|NA|TRBJ1-5|NA
CASSFSRQGQPQHF
TGTGCCAGCAGCTTTTCCCGCCAGGGTCAGCCCCAGCATTTT
>TRBV10-3|NA|TRBJ2-1|many
CAISVGEDEQFF
TGTGCCATCAGTGTGGGGGAGGATGAGCAGTTCTTC
>TRBV28|NA|TRBJ2-1|medium-sized
CASSLPYNEQFF
TGTGCCAGCAGTTTACCATACAATGAGCAGTTCTTC
>TRBV29-1|TRBD1|TRBJ1-4|NA
CSSRTGDEKLFF
TGCAGCTCCCGGACAGGGGATGAAAAACTGTTTTTT
>TRBV7-2|NA|TRBJ2-1|medium-sized
CASSLGLLEQFF
TGTGCCAGCAGCCTGGGACTTCTTGAGCAGTTCTTC
>TRBV2|NA|TRBJ2-2|medium-sized
CASTTVGSNTGELFF
TGTGCCAGCACGACCGTGGGGTCGAACACCGGGGAGCTGTTTTTT
>TRBV5-5|NA|TRBJ1-5|medium-sized
CASSLTVNQPQHF
TGTGCCAGCAGCTTGACGGTCAATCAGCCCCAGCATTTT
>TRBV6-5|NA|TRBJ2-5|few
CASSLAEGQETQYF
TGTGCCAGCAGCTTAGCGGAAGGACAAGAGACCCAGTACTTC
>TRBV30|TRBD1|TRBJ2-7|medium-sized
CAGQGRLYEQYF
TGTGCCGGACAGGGGAGACTTTACGAGCAGTACTTC
>TRBV6-1|TRBD2|TRBJ2-1|medium-sized
CASSELAGGSYNEQFF
TGTGCCAGCAGTGAGTTGGCGGGAGGGTCCTACAATGAGCAGTTCTTC
>TRBV7-2|NA|TRBJ2-4|medium-sized
CASSLGTFPSIQYF
TGTGCCAGCAGCTTAGGCACATTTCCCTCCATTCAGTACTTC
>TRBV7-2|NA|TRBJ2-7|medium-sized
CASSQPGHRSSYEQYF
TGTGCCAGCAGCCAGCCGGGACATCGGAGCTCCTACGAGCAGTACTTC
>TRBV7-2|TRBD2|TRBJ2-5|large
CASSSVASGRETQYF
TGTGCCAGCAGCTCAGTGGCTAGCGGGAGAGAGACCCAGTACTTC
>TRBV7-9|NA|TRBJ2-1|NA
CASSLRTGVPNEQFF
TGTGCCAGCAGCTTAAGAACGGGAGTCCCCAATGAGCAGTTCTTC
>TRBV7-9|TRBD1|TRBJ2-3|medium-sized
CASSRGTGVGADTQYF
TGTGCCAGCAGCCGCGGGACAGGGGTTGGGGCAGATACGCAGTATTTT
>TRBV3-1|NA|TRBJ2-5|medium-sized
CASSQFSAAQTQYF
TGTGCCAGCAGCCAGTTTTCAGCGGCCCAGACCCAGTACTTC
>TRBV12-3/TRBV12-4|NA|TRBJ2-7|many
CASSLIGGGSYEQYF
TGTGCCAGCAGTTTAATAGGGGGGGGCTCCTACGAGCAGTACTTC
>TRBV19|TRBD1|TRBJ1-5|NA
CASRTGDQPQHF
TGTGCCAGTAGAACAGGGGATCAGCCCCAGCATTTT
>TRBV27|NA|TRBJ1-1|medium-sized
CASIPREGRGNTEAFF
TGTGCCAGCATACCGCGGGAGGGCAGAGGGAACACTGAAGCTTTCTTT
>TRBV12-3/TRBV12-4|NA|TRBJ1-6|medium-sized
CASRVAGNSPLHF
TGTGCCAGCAGGGTAGCGGGTAATTCACCCCTCCACTTT
>TRBV7-2|NA|TRBJ2-1|medium-sized
CASSFSGNEQFF
TGTGCCAGCAGCTTTAGCGGCAATGAGCAGTTCTTC
>TRBV5-4|TRBD2|TRBJ2-3|medium-sized
CASSLRLAGGPTDTQYF
TGTGCCAGCAGCTTGAGACTAGCGGGGGGGCCGACAGATACGCAGTATTTT
>TRBV9|TRBD2|TRBJ2-2|medium-sized
CASSPRREGTGELFF
TGTGCCAGCAGCCCTCGGCGGGAGGGGACCGGGGAGCTGTTTTTT
>TRBV2|NA|TRBJ2-3|medium-sized
CASRAGTTDTQYF
TGTGCCAGCAGGGCAGGGACCACAGATACGCAGTATTTT
>TRBV20-1|TRBD2|TRBJ2-3|many
CSARDIGLAGGTDTQYF
TGCAGTGCTAGAGATATAGGACTAGCGGGAGGGACAGATACGCAGTATTTT
>TRBV18|NA|TRBJ2-3|NA
CASSASGADTQYF
TGTGCCAGCTCCGCGTCGGGCGCAGATACGCAGTATTTT
>TRBV5-1|NA|TRBJ2-3|few
CASSLLSSTDTQYF
TGCGCCAGCAGCTTGCTTAGCTCCACAGATACGCAGTATTTT
>TRBV29-1|NA|TRBJ1-2|many
CSATADYGYTF
TGCAGCGCGACAGCGGACTATGGCTACACCTTC
>TRBV7-2|NA|TRBJ2-7|medium-sized
CASSPLDYEQYF
TGTGCCAGCAGCCCTCTAGACTACGAGCAGTACTTC
>TRBV20-1|TRBD1|TRBJ1-6|many
CSARDSGQGAGSPLHF
TGCAGTGCTAGGGACTCCGGACAGGGGGCCGGATCACCCCTCCACTTT
>TRBV4-2|NA|TRBJ2-3|NA
CASSQTTLSTDTQYF
TGTGCCAGCAGCCAGACCACCTTGTCCACAGATACGCAGTATTTT
>TRBV5-1|TRBD2|TRBJ2-1|many
CASSPSGTADNEQFF
TGCGCCAGCAGCCCTAGCGGGACCGCTGACAATGAGCAGTTCTTC
>TRBV28|NA|TRBJ1-5|NA
CASRPWQSENQPQHF
TGTGCCAGCAGACCGTGGCAGTCGGAGAATCAGCCCCAGCATTTT
>TRBV7-6|NA|TRBJ1-2|medium-sized
CASSSLPGDGYTF
TGTGCCAGCAGCTCTTTACCGGGGGATGGCTACACCTTC
>TRBV5-1|NA|TRBJ2-7|few
CASSLERLSEQYF
TGCGCCAGCAGCTTGGAACGTCTTTCCGAGCAGTACTTC
>TRBV9|TRBD2|TRBJ2-2|medium-sized
CASSVGLADTGELFF
TGTGCCAGCAGCGTTGGACTAGCGGACACCGGGGAGCTGTTTTTT
>TRBV28|TRBD1|TRBJ1-5|medium-sized
CASRPQGAAGNQPQHF
TGTGCCAGCAGACCACAGGGGGCGGCGGGCAATCAGCCCCAGCATTTT
>TRBV6-5|TRBD1|TRBJ1-1|medium-sized
CASSYSTGKSTEAFF
TGTGCCAGCAGTTACTCGACAGGGAAGAGCACTGAAGCTTTCTTT
>TRBV27|TRBD2|TRBJ2-3|medium-sized
CASSPKGGLAGHTDTQYF
TGTGCCAGCAGCCCTAAGGGGGGACTAGCGGGGCACACAGATACGCAGTATTTT
>TRBV28|NA|TRBJ2-7|NA
CASSIGRWQYF
TGTGCCAGCAGTATAGGACGATGGCAGTACTTC
>TRBV28|NA|TRBJ2-1|medium-sized
CASSSEGVNEQFF
TGTGCCAGCAGTTCCGAAGGGGTAAATGAGCAGTTCTTC
>TRBV5-5|NA|TRBJ2-1|medium-sized
CASSFSDNEQFF
TGTGCCAGCAGCTTTAGCGACAATGAGCAGTTCTTC
>TRBV28|NA|TRBJ2-5|medium-sized
CASSGGQETQYF
TGTGCCAGCAGTGGGGGGCAAGAGACCCAGTACTTC
>TRBV6-1|NA|TRBJ2-1|medium-sized
CASSPRAPRQFF
TGTGCCAGCAGTCCCCGGGCCCCCCGGCAGTTCTTC